This is a list of T cell receptor beta chains from one sample in a study of glioma-infiltrating T cells after dendritic cell vaccination. Here immunoSEQ multiplex PCR was the method, and the copy in TCRdb shows in-frame clones only, minus some. The sample records roughly 85,000 clones, 85% being singletons. Sequenced here: blood, sampled after dendritic cell vaccination. The receptors originated from a human donor with glioblastoma. CDR3s include the opening cysteine and the closing phenylalanine or tryptophan. D genes are given only for firm matches. The size entry is marked missing in some rows and otherwise reads once, few, many or a size class.

d_gene: -
j_gene: TRBJ1-1
abundance: few
v_gene: TRBV30
CDR3nt: TGTGCCTGGAGTGTACGAGGTCCAGGGAAGAACACTGAAGCTTTCTTT
CDR3aa: CAWSVRGPGKNTEAFF

d_gene: -
j_gene: TRBJ1-6
abundance: -
v_gene: TRBV7-2
CDR3nt: TGTGCCAGCAGCTTAGTTGGGACACCCGGGACAAATTCACCCCTCCACTTT
CDR3aa: CASSLVGTPGTNSPLHF

d_gene: TRBD1
j_gene: TRBJ2-5
abundance: -
v_gene: TRBV19
CDR3nt: TGTGCCAGTAGTATAGTCCCGGGACAGGGGCAAGAGACCCAGTACTTC
CDR3aa: CASSIVPGQGQETQYF

d_gene: TRBD2
j_gene: TRBJ2-5
abundance: -
v_gene: TRBV2
CDR3nt: TGTGCCAGCAGTGCTAGCGGGGAAGAGACCCAGTACTTC
CDR3aa: CASSASGEETQYF

d_gene: -
j_gene: TRBJ1-1
abundance: -
v_gene: TRBV27
CDR3nt: TGTGCCAGCAGTGACTCCGGAAGCACTGAAGCTTTCTTT
CDR3aa: CASSDSGSTEAFF

d_gene: -
j_gene: TRBJ1-5
abundance: -
v_gene: TRBV2
CDR3nt: TGTGCCAGCAGTCCACAGGGAGGCAATCAGCCCCAGCATTTT
CDR3aa: CASSPQGGNQPQHF

d_gene: TRBD1
j_gene: TRBJ2-3
abundance: -
v_gene: TRBV18
CDR3nt: TGTGCCAGCTCACCGGGACAGAGAACAGATACGCAGTATTTT
CDR3aa: CASSPGQRTDTQYF

d_gene: TRBD2
j_gene: TRBJ2-3
abundance: few
v_gene: TRBV11-2
CDR3nt: TGTGCCAGCAGCTCGGGGCGGGGGGACACAGATACGCAGTATTTT
CDR3aa: CASSSGRGDTDTQYF

d_gene: TRBD1
j_gene: TRBJ2-7
abundance: once
v_gene: TRBV7-8
CDR3nt: TGTGCCAGCAGCCCACGACAGGGACCCTACGAGCAGTACTTC
CDR3aa: CASSPRQGPYEQYF

d_gene: -
j_gene: TRBJ1-2
abundance: -
v_gene: TRBV15
CDR3nt: TGTGCCACCAGCAGTCCCAGCGTGCCTAACTATGGCTACACCTTC
CDR3aa: CATSSPSVPNYGYTF

d_gene: TRBD1
j_gene: TRBJ2-5
abundance: -
v_gene: TRBV28
CDR3nt: TGTGCCAGCAGTTCGATAAGACTGGGACAGGGGGCGAGGGAGACCCAGTACTTC
CDR3aa: CASSSIRLGQGARETQYF

d_gene: TRBD1
j_gene: TRBJ1-4
abundance: -
v_gene: TRBV7-9
CDR3nt: TGTGCCAGCAGCCCGGGACAGGGGAATGAAAAACTGTTTTTT
CDR3aa: CASSPGQGNEKLFF

d_gene: -
j_gene: TRBJ2-7
abundance: few
v_gene: TRBV7-2
CDR3nt: TGTGCCAGCAGCTTCGGGCAGGGTAGCTCCTACGAGCAGTACTTC
CDR3aa: CASSFGQGSSYEQYF

d_gene: -
j_gene: TRBJ2-7
abundance: -
v_gene: TRBV27
CDR3nt: TGTGCCAGCAGTTTATCCGGGGTCGAGCAGTACTTC
CDR3aa: CASSLSGVEQYF

d_gene: TRBD2
j_gene: TRBJ2-5
abundance: -
v_gene: TRBV18
CDR3nt: TGTGCCAGCTCGTCGCTAGCGGGCGGACGATACGGGGAGACCCAGTACTTC
CDR3aa: CASSSLAGGRYGETQYF

d_gene: TRBD2
j_gene: TRBJ2-5
abundance: -
v_gene: TRBV2
CDR3nt: TGTGCCAGCAGTGAAGCGGCTAGCGGGTTGGAGACCCAGTACTTC
CDR3aa: CASSEAASGLETQYF

d_gene: -
j_gene: TRBJ1-2
abundance: once
v_gene: TRBV7-9
CDR3nt: TGTGCCAGCAGCTTATTCTCAGGCTTAGGTGGCTACACCTTC
CDR3aa: CASSLFSGLGGYTF

d_gene: -
j_gene: TRBJ1-5
abundance: -
v_gene: TRBV19
CDR3nt: TGTGCCAGTAGTATCCAGGGTTATAGCAATCAGCCCCAGCATTTT
CDR3aa: CASSIQGYSNQPQHF

d_gene: -
j_gene: TRBJ1-2
abundance: -
v_gene: TRBV30
CDR3nt: TGTGCCTGGAGTGTTACCGAGGAGTATGGCTACACCTTC
CDR3aa: CAWSVTEEYGYTF

d_gene: -
j_gene: TRBJ2-7
abundance: -
v_gene: TRBV5-1
CDR3nt: TGCGCCAGCAGCTTGGAAACAGGCGGTCAGTACTTC
CDR3aa: CASSLETGGQYF

d_gene: TRBD2
j_gene: TRBJ2-7
abundance: -
v_gene: TRBV28
CDR3nt: TGTGCCAGCAGTACCACACTAGCGGACTCCTACGAGCAGTACTTC
CDR3aa: CASSTTLADSYEQYF

d_gene: -
j_gene: TRBJ2-5
abundance: -
v_gene: TRBV27
CDR3nt: TGTGCCAGCAGTTTAGAGCCACAAGAGGCCCAGTACTTC
CDR3aa: CASSLEPQEAQYF

d_gene: -
j_gene: TRBJ2-3
abundance: few
v_gene: TRBV28
CDR3nt: TGTGCCAGCAGTTTCGTAGCTGGCACAGATACGCAGTATTTT
CDR3aa: CASSFVAGTDTQYF

d_gene: -
j_gene: TRBJ2-7
abundance: -
v_gene: TRBV29-1
CDR3nt: TGCAGCGTTGAAGGGCTAGAGAGGCCCTACGAGCAGTACTTC
CDR3aa: CSVEGLERPYEQYF

d_gene: TRBD2
j_gene: TRBJ2-1
abundance: -
v_gene: TRBV6-6
CDR3nt: TGTGCCAGCAGCTCCCCTAGCGGGGGGTCCTACAATGAGCAGTTCTTC
CDR3aa: CASSSPSGGSYNEQFF

d_gene: -
j_gene: TRBJ1-3
abundance: few
v_gene: TRBV2
CDR3nt: TGTGCCAGCAGCGCCCTCTCCAGTTTGGGAAACACCATATATTTT
CDR3aa: CASSALSSLGNTIYF

d_gene: -
j_gene: TRBJ2-2
abundance: -
v_gene: TRBV18
CDR3nt: TGTGCCAGCTCACCAGATACTACCGGGGAGCTGTTTTTT
CDR3aa: CASSPDTTGELFF

d_gene: -
j_gene: TRBJ1-6
abundance: -
v_gene: TRBV2
CDR3nt: TGTGCCAGCAGTGAGAATGGGCTGGGCTCCTATAATTCACCCCTCCACTTT
CDR3aa: CASSENGLGSYNSPLHF

d_gene: TRBD1
j_gene: TRBJ1-4
abundance: -
v_gene: TRBV6-4
CDR3nt: TGTGCCAGCAGTTACGAAGACCCCCGGGACAGGGATGAAAAACTGTTTTTT
CDR3aa: CASSYEDPRDRDEKLFF

d_gene: -
j_gene: TRBJ2-3
abundance: -
v_gene: TRBV12-5
CDR3nt: TGTGCTAGTGGTTTGGCCCTGTTCCCAGATACGCAGTATTTT
CDR3aa: CASGLALFPDTQYF

d_gene: -
j_gene: TRBJ1-2
abundance: -
v_gene: TRBV2
CDR3nt: TGTGCCAGCAGGGAGACAGGCCCCACCTATGGCTACACCTTC
CDR3aa: CASRETGPTYGYTF

d_gene: TRBD1
j_gene: TRBJ1-2
abundance: -
v_gene: TRBV7-2
CDR3nt: TGTGCCAGCAGCTTATTCTCGACAGGGAACTATGGCTACACCTTC
CDR3aa: CASSLFSTGNYGYTF

d_gene: -
j_gene: TRBJ2-3
abundance: -
v_gene: TRBV27
CDR3nt: TGTGCCAGCAGTTTATCGTTCTTCCAGGGCACAGATACGCAGTATTTT
CDR3aa: CASSLSFFQGTDTQYF

d_gene: TRBD1
j_gene: TRBJ2-1
abundance: -
v_gene: TRBV5-1
CDR3nt: TGCGCCAGCAGCTTGGAGCCCCCCGGGACAGGGGAGTACATCAATGAGCAGTTCTTC
CDR3aa: CASSLEPPGTGEYINEQFF

d_gene: -
j_gene: TRBJ2-7
abundance: -
v_gene: TRBV6-5
CDR3nt: TGTGCCAGCAGTTACCCGCCTAGCCTCTACGAGCAGTACTTC
CDR3aa: CASSYPPSLYEQYF

d_gene: TRBD2
j_gene: TRBJ2-3
abundance: -
v_gene: TRBV5-1
CDR3nt: TGCGCCAGCAGCCTAAAGCGGGAGTCAACCACAGATACGCAGTATTTT
CDR3aa: CASSLKRESTTDTQYF